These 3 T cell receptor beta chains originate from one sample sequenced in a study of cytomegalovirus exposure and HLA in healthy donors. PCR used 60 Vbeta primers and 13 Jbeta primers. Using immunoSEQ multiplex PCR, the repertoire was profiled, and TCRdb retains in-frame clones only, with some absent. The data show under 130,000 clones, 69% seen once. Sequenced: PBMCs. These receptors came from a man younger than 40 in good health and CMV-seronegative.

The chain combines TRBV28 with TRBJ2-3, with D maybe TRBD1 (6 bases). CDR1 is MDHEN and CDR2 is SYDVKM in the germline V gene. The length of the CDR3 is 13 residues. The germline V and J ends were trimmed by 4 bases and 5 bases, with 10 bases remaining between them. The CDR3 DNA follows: TGTGCCAGCAGTTCCGGGACAATAGATACGCAGTATTTT. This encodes CASSSGTIDTQYF.

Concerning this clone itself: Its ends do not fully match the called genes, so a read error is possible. CDR3 sequence reads: CASSRVMNAEAFF. In DNA form, the CDR3 reads TGCGCCAGCAGCCGGGTCATGAACGCTGAAGCTTTCTTT. The V gene is TRBV5-1, the J gene TRBJ1-1; D not certain. The CDR3 covers 13 residues. The germline CDR1 and CDR2 sequences are SGHRS and YFSETQ.

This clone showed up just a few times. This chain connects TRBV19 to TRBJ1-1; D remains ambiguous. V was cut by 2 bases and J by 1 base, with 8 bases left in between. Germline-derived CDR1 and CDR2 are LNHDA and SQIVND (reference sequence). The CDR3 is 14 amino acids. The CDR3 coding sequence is TGTGCCAGTAGTATACCACATACGAACACTGAAGCTTTCTTT. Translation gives CASSIPHTNTEAFF.